These 11 T cell receptor beta chains share one sample of origin, sequenced in a study of blood T cell repertoires in COVID-19. Data came from immunoSEQ multiplex PCR; TCRdb stores just in-frame clones and leaves some out. The table includes some 150,000 clones, about 87% detected once. Sequenced material: peripheral blood. The receptor source for this set is a woman in her forties or fifties with active or convalescent COVID-19.

The gene calls are TRBV30 and TRBJ1-1, with 10 bases fitting TRBD1. With V trimmed by 4 bases and J by 5 bases, 4 bases remained unmatched. Germline-derived CDR1 and CDR2 are GTSNPN and SVGIG (reference sequence). This CDR3 is built from 13 residues. The CDR3 nucleotides read TGTGCCTGGACTTGGGGACAGGGGACTGAAGCTTTCTTT. The encoded protein is CAWTWGQGTEAFF.

This clone has just a few counts. The chain carries TRBV4-2 and TRBJ1-1; D unclear. CDR1 and CDR2 from the germline V gene are LGHNA and YNFKEQ. The length of the CDR3 is 11 residues. V was cut by 1 base and J by 7 bases, with 4 bases left in between. CDR3 coding DNA: TGTGCCAGCAGCCAAGGGCTTGAAGCTTTCTTT. Residues: CASSQGLEAFF.

The chain carries TRBV7-3 and TRBJ1-1; no firm D call. V lost 0 bases, J lost 1 base, and 6 bases lay in between. The V gene's germline CDR1 is SGHTA and CDR2 FQGTGA. The CDR3 sequence is 14 residues long. CDR3 amino acids: CASSLTPGNTEAFF. CDR3 DNA: TGTGCCAGCAGCTTAACCCCCGGGAACACTGAAGCTTTCTTT. The full variable domain, rest sourced from reference TRBV7-3 and TRBJ1-1, is GAGVSQTPSNKVTEKGKYVELRCDPISGHTALYWYRQSLGQGPEFLIYFQGTGAADDSGLPNDRFFAVRPEGSVSTLKIQRTERGDSAVYLCASSLTPGNTEAFFGQGTRLTVV.

The chain is built from TRBV30 and TRBJ2-3; no reliable D call. V lost 0 bases and J 0 bases, leaving 10 bases between the germline ends. This CDR3 comprises 15 residues. Germline V gives CDR1 GTSNPN, CDR2 SVGIG (reference sequence). The CDR3 spells CAWSVSGTSTDTQYF. DNA of the CDR3: TGTGCCTGGAGTGTAAGTGGTACTAGCACAGATACGCAGTATTTT. Supplemented by reference TRBV30 and TRBJ2-3, the full variable domain reads SQTIHQWPATLVQPVGSPLSLECTVEGTSNPNLYWYRQAAGRGLQLLFYSVGIGQISSEVPQNLSASRPQDRQFILSSKKLLLSDSGFYLCAWSVSGTSTDTQYFGPGTRLTVL.

This clone occurred a few times. The chain couples TRBV11-2 to TRBJ2-3; D gene uncertain. Germline CDR1 is SGHAT and CDR2 is FQNNGV. The V end was cut by 5 bases, the J end by 3 bases, with 9 bases between. The CDR3 contains 13 residues. The DNA of the CDR3 is TGTGCCAGCAGCCTACGGTCGACAGATACGCAGTATTTT. Translation gives CASSLRSTDTQYF.

V is TRBV27 and J is TRBJ1-4, with D unresolved. The ends were cut back, 4 bases at V and 4 bases at J, with 13 bases in the middle. The CDR3 runs to 15 residues. Germline V gives CDR1 MNHEY, CDR2 SMNVEV (reference sequence). CDR3 sequence: CASSSPDTNNEKLFF. The CDR3 bases are TGTGCCAGCAGTTCCCCCGACACAAATAATGAAAAACTGTTTTTT.

The chain employs TRBV6-4 and TRBJ1-5; D call uncertain. The CDR3 is 13 residues long. CDR1 and CDR2 (germline): MRHNA, SNTAGT. V was cut by 5 bases and J by 6 bases, with 11 bases left in between. The DNA for the CDR3 is TGTGCCAGCAGTTCACAGCCAGGTCAGCCCCAGCATTTT. Protein product: CASSSQPGQPQHF.

The chain employs TRBV7-3 and TRBJ2-1; 13 positions agree with TRBD2. This CDR3 has 16 residues. The germline V gene encodes CDR1 SGHTA and CDR2 FQGTGA. J was trimmed by 1 base and V by 5 bases; bases with no gene match: 2. The CDR3 spells CASSPGLAGSYNEQFF. The CDR3 DNA reads as TGTGCCAGCAGCCCGGGACTAGCGGGATCCTACAATGAGCAGTTCTTC.

The chain employs TRBV7-6 and TRBJ1-1, with no clear D. Germline V gene data show CDR1 as SGHVS and CDR2 as FNYEAQ. The CDR3 loop spans 11 amino acids. Trimming took off 2 bases at V and 8 bases at J, with 6 bases between the two ends. CDR3 in amino acids: CASSLFGEAFF. The CDR3, as DNA: TGTGCCAGCAGCTTATTCGGGGAAGCTTTCTTT. The full variable domain, its missing parts supplied by reference TRBV7-6 and TRBJ1-1, is GAGVSQSPRYKVTKRGQDVALRCDPISGHVSLYWYRQALGQGPEFLTYFNYEAQQDKSGLPNDRFSAERPEGSISTLTIQRTEQRDSAMYRCASSLFGEAFFGQGTRLTVV.

V is TRBV7-2 and J is TRBJ2-1; TRBD1 agrees at 10 bases. The CDR3 covers 15 residues. CDR1 is SGHTA, CDR2 FQGNSA, per germline. J lost 1 base, V lost 5 bases, and 2 bases had no gene match. This chain's CDR3 is CASSRGQGSYNEQFF. The DNA of the CDR3 is TGTGCCAGCAGCAGGGGACAGGGGTCCTACAATGAGCAGTTCTTC.

The chain has TRBV4-2 and TRBJ2-3, with 8 bases aligning to TRBD2. The germline CDR1 and CDR2 sequences are LGHNA and YNFKEQ. With 4 bases clipped from V and 3 bases from J, the junction kept 15 bases outside the gene matches. This CDR3 has 18 residues. The CDR3 DNA reads TGTGCCAGCAGCCTAGAACCCATACGGCGGGGGGAAACAGATACGCAGTATTTT. It is translated as CASSLEPIRRGETDTQYF.